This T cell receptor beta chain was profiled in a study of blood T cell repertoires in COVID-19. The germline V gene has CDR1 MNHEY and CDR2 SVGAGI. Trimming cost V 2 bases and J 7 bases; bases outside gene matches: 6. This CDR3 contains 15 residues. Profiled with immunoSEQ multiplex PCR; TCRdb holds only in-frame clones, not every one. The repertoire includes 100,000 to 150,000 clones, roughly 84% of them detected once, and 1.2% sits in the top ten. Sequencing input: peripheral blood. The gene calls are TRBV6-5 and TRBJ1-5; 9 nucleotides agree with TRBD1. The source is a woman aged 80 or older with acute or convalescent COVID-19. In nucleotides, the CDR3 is TGTGCCAGCAGTTACACAGGGGGCAGGGAACAGCCCCAGCATTTT. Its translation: CASSYTGGREQPQHF.